The next 9 T cell receptor beta chains were all read from a single sample in a study of shared clonotypes between healthy human individuals. As defined, naive CD8 cells were CD45RO-negative and positively selected for CCR7, with terminally differentiated effector memory CD45RA+ cells excluded. Profiling relied on immunoSEQ multiplex PCR, and the TCRdb table lists in-frame clones only, not all of them. Among about 2.2 million clones listed, 85% to 95% were seen once. Input material: naive CD8+ T cells from PBMCs. The receptors stem from a man between 18 and 29 years old in good health. Some clones in this sample may be carry-over from other donors' samples.

The chain joins TRBV6-4 to TRBJ2-7, with D perhaps matching TRBD1 (5 bases). Germline-derived CDR1 and CDR2 are MRHNA and SNTAGT. The CDR3 is 13 amino acids. Deletions cut 2 bases from V and 6 bases from J, with 11 bases between. CDR3 nucleotide sequence: TGTGCCAGCAGTGACAAGGGGCTCGGCGAGCAGTACTTC. Its protein is CASSDKGLGEQYF.

This rearrangement joins TRBV5-6 to TRBJ2-3; TRBD2 agrees at 8 bases. This CDR3 is built from 16 residues. After removal of 0 bases from V and 4 bases from J, the junction contained 7 bases not matched to a gene. The germline V gene encodes CDR1 SGHDT and CDR2 YYEEEE. CDR3 DNA: TGTGCCAGCAGCTTGGTTTGGCGGGAGGTTCCAGATACGCAGTATTTT. Amino acid sequence: CASSLVWREVPDTQYF. Full variable domain (outside the CDR3, taken from reference TRBV5-6 and TRBJ2-3): DAGVTQSPTHLIKTRGQQVTLRCSPKSGHDTVSWYQQALGQGPQFIFQYYEEEERQRGNFPDRFSGHQFPNYSSELNVNALLLGDSALYLCASSLVWREVPDTQYFGPGTRLTVL.

This clone has only one observation. The chain is built from TRBV7-2 and TRBJ2-3, with 8 bases lining up with TRBD2. This CDR3 is built from 16 residues. With 5 bases clipped from V and 0 bases from J, the junction kept 7 bases outside the gene matches. Germline V gives CDR1 SGHTA, CDR2 FQGNSA. The CDR3 spells CASSPGGLRSTDTQYF. CDR3 coding DNA: TGTGCCAGCAGCCCGGGGGGGCTGAGAAGCACAGATACGCAGTATTTT. The full variable domain, completed using reference TRBV7-2 and TRBJ2-3, is GAGVSQSPSNKVTEKGKDVELRCDPISGHTALYWYRQSLGQGLEFLIYFQGNSAPDKSGLPSDRFSAERTGGSVSTLTIQRTQQEDSAVYLCASSPGGLRSTDTQYFGPGTRLTVL.

V and J are TRBV7-3 and TRBJ2-1, with 10 bases fitting TRBD2. CDR1 SGHTA and CDR2 FQGTGA come from the germline V gene. This CDR3 contains 17 residues. V shed 4 bases and J 5 bases; nucleotides not matched to a gene: 11. The CDR3 loop is CASSSQEGGLADNEQFF. Written as DNA, the CDR3 is TGTGCCAGCAGCTCCCAGGAGGGCGGACTAGCGGACAATGAGCAGTTCTTC. Combining the CDR3 with reference TRBV7-3 and TRBJ2-1 gives the whole variable domain GAGVSQTPSNKVTEKGKYVELRCDPISGHTALYWYRQSLGQGPEFLIYFQGTGAADDSGLPNDRFFAVRPEGSVSTLKIQRTERGDSAVYLCASSSQEGGLADNEQFFGPGTRLTVL.

The V and J genes are TRBV7-3 and TRBJ2-5; 9 bases are shared with TRBD1. The CDR3 runs 16 residues. Losses at the gene ends were 0 bases for V and 2 bases for J; bases not matched to a gene: 4. CDR1 is SGHTA, CDR2 FQGTGA, per germline. For the CDR3, the DNA is TGTGCCAGCAGCTTAACTCACGGACAGGGGCAAGAGACCCAGTACTTC. This translates into CASSLTHGQGQETQYF.

CDR3 sequence: CASSSSPETTEAFF. CDR3 nucleotide sequence: TGTGCCAGCAGTTCGTCTCCGGAGACCACTGAAGCTTTCTTT. The gene calls are TRBV27 and TRBJ1-1, with D unresolved. The CDR3 extends over 14 amino acids. V shed 4 bases and J shed 4 bases, with 13 bases lying between them. Germline CDR1 and CDR2: MNHEY and SMNVEV (reference sequence).

This sequence joins TRBV15 and TRBJ2-7, with D perhaps being TRBD1 or TRBD2 (5 bases each). The V end lost 3 bases, the J end lost 7 bases, and 13 bases lay between the germline ends. The germline V gene encodes CDR1 LNHNV and CDR2 YYDKDF (reference sequence). The CDR3 consists of 13 residues. The CDR3 region has the DNA TGTGCCACCAGCAGCGGGTTGAGGGGAGAGCAGTACTTC. The encoded protein is CATSSGLRGEQYF.

The chain couples TRBV6-5 to TRBJ2-2; D may match TRBD1 or TRBD2 (5 bases each). CDR3 length: 16 residues. V was clipped by 0 bases and J by 3 bases, with 11 bases between them. CDR1 is MNHEY and CDR2 is SVGAGI in the germline V gene. The CDR3 spells CASSYSGTPDTGELFF. In DNA, the CDR3 is TGTGCCAGCAGTTACTCCGGGACCCCCGACACCGGGGAGCTGTTTTTT.

Note on this clone: One end of the junction varies from germline; a read error may be responsible. The rearrangement uses TRBV28 and TRBJ1-4; no firm D call. The CDR3 is made up of 13 amino acids. In germline, CDR1 is MDHEN, CDR2 SYDVKM. CDR3 sequence: CASSPSPSEGQLF. CDR3 DNA: TGTGCCAGCAGTCCCAGCCCTTCAGAGGGCCAGCTTTTT. Based on the CDR3 plus reference TRBV28 and TRBJ1-4, the full variable domain is DVKVTQSSRYLVKRTGEKVFLECVQDMDHENMFWYRQDPGLGLRLIYFSYDVKMKEKGDIPEGYSVSREKKERFSLILESASTNQTSMYLCASSPSPSEGQLFGSGTQLSVL.